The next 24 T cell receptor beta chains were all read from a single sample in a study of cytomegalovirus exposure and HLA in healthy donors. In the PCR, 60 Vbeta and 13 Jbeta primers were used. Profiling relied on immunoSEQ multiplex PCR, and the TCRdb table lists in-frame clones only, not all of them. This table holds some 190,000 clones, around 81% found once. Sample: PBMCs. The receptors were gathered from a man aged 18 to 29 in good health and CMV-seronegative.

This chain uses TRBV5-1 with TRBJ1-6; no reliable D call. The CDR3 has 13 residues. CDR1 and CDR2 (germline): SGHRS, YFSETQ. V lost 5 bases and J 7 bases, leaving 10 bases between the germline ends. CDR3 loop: CASSPDWNSPLHF. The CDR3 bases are TGCGCCAGCAGTCCCGACTGGAATTCACCCCTCCACTTT.

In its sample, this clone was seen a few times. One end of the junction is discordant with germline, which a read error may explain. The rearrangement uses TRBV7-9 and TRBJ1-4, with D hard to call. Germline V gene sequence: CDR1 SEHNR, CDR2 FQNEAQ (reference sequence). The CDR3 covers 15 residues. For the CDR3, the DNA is TGTTCCAGCAGCTTAGTGTCCGGGTCCGGGGAAAAACTGTTTTTT. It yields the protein CSSSLVSGSGEKLFF.

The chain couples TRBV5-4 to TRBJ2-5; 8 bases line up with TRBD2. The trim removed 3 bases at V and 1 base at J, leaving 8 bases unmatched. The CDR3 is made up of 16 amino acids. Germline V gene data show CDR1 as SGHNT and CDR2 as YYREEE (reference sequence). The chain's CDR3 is CASSWIGGAGQETQYF. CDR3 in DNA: TGTGCCAGCAGCTGGATCGGGGGGGCGGGCCAAGAGACCCAGTACTTC.

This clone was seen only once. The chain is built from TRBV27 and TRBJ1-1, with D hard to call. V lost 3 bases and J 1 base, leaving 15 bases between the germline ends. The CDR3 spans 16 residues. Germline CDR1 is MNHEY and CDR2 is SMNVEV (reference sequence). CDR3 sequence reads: CASSLYSGGPNTEAFF. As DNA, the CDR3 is TGTGCCAGCAGTTTGTATTCGGGAGGACCGAACACTGAAGCTTTCTTT.

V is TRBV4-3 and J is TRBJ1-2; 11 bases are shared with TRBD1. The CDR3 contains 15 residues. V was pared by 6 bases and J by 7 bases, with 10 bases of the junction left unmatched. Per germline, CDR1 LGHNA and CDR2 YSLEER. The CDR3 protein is CASRDRTGGGSGYTF. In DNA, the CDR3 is TGCGCCAGCAGAGACCGGACAGGGGGCGGCAGTGGCTACACCTTC.

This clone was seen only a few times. The CDR3 sequence: CASSVTVTGELFF. Here the CDR3 DNA reads TGTGCCAGCAGCGTGACAGTCACCGGGGAGCTGTTTTTT. The chain joins TRBV9 to TRBJ2-2; possible D gene TRBD1, 5 bases. Trimming cost V 2 bases and J 4 bases, with 6 bases left between them. Looked up from germline, CDR1 is SGDLS and CDR2 is YYNGEE. CDR3 size: 13 residues.

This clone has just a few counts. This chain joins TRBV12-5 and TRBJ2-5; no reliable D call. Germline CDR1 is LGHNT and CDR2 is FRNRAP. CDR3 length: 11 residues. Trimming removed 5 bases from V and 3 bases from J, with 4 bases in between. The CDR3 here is CASGIEETQYF. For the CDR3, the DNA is TGTGCTAGTGGTATCGAAGAGACCCAGTACTTC. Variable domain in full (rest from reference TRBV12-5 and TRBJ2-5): DARVTQTPRHKVTEMGQEVTMRCQPILGHNTVFWYRQTMMQGLELLAYFRNRAPLDDSGMPKDRFSAEMPDATLATLKIQPSEPRDSAVYFCASGIEETQYFGPGTRLLVL.

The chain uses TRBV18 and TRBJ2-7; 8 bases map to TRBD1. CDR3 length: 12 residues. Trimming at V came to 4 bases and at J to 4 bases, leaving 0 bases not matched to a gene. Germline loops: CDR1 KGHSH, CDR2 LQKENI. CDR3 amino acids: CASSRDRYEQYF. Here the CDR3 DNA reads TGTGCCAGCTCACGGGACAGGTACGAGCAGTACTTC.

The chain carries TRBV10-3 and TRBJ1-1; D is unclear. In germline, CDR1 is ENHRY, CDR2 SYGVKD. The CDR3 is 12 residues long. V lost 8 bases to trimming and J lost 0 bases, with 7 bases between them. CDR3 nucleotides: TGTGCCATCGCACAGATGAACACTGAAGCTTTCTTT. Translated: CAIAQMNTEAFF.

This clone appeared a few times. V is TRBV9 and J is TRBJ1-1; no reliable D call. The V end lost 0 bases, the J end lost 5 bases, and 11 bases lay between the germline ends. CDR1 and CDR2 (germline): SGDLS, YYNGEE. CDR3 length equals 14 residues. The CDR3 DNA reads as TGTGCCAGCAGCGTAGAAGGGAGAGGGACTGAAGCTTTCTTT. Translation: CASSVEGRGTEAFF. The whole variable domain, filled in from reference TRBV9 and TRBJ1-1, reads DSGVTQTPKHLITATGQRVTLRCSPRSGDLSVYWYQQSLDQGLQFLIQYYNGEERAKGNILERFSAQQFPDLHSELNLSSLELGDSALYFCASSVEGRGTEAFFGQGTRLTVV.

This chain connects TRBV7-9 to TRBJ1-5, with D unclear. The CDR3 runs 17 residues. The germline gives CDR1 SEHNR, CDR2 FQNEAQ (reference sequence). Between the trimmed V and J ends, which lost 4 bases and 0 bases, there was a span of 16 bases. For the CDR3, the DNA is TGTGCCAGCAGCTCAGGATCGAGAGATTATAGCAATCAGCCCCAGCATTTT. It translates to CASSSGSRDYSNQPQHF.

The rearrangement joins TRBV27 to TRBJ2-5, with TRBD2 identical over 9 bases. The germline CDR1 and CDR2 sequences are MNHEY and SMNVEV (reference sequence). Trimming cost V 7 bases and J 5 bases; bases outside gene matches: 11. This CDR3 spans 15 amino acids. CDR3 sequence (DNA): TGTGCCAGCAAGATGGCGGGAGGGATAGTGGAGACCCAGTACTTC. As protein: CASKMAGGIVETQYF.

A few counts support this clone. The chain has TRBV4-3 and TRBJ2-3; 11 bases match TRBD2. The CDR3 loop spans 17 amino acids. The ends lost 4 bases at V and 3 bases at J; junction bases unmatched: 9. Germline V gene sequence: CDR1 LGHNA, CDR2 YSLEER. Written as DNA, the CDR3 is TGCGCCAGCAGCCTTGACGAGACTAGCGGGACGACAGATACGCAGTATTTT. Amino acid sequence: CASSLDETSGTTDTQYF.

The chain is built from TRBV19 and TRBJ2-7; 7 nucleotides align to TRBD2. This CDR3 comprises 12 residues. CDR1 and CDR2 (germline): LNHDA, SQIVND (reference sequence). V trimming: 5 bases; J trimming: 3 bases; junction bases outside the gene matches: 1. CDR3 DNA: TGTGCCAGTAGTCCTAGCGGCTACGAGCAGTACTTC. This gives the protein CASSPSGYEQYF.

CDR3: CASSQRTGAFPLSTDTQYF. CDR3 DNA sequence: TGTGCCAGCAGCCAAAGGACAGGTGCCTTCCCACTTAGCACAGATACGCAGTATTTT. The rearrangement links TRBV7-2 to TRBJ2-3; 7 nucleotides agree with TRBD1. V lost 5 bases and J lost 0; bases outside the gene matches: 17. The CDR3 sequence is 19 residues long. From germline, CDR1 is SGHTA and CDR2 FQGNSA. Full variable domain (remainder filled in from reference TRBV7-2 and TRBJ2-3): GAGVSQSPSNKVTEKGKDVELRCDPISGHTALYWYRQSLGQGLEFLIYFQGNSAPDKSGLPSDRFSAERTGGSVSTLTIQRTQQEDSAVYLCASSQRTGAFPLSTDTQYFGPGTRLTVL.

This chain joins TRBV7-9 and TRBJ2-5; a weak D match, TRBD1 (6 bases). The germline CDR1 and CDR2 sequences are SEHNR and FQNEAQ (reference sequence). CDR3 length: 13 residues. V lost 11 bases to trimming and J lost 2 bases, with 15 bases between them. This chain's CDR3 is CAGQSGVQETQYF. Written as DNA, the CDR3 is TGTGCCGGACAGTCAGGCGTTCAAGAGACCCAGTACTTC. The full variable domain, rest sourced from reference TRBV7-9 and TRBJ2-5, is DTGVSQNPRHKITKRGQNVTFRCDPISEHNRLYWYRQTLGQGPEFLTYFQNEAQLEKSRLLSDRFSAERPKGSFSTLEIQRTEQGDSAMYLCAGQSGVQETQYFGPGTRLLVL.

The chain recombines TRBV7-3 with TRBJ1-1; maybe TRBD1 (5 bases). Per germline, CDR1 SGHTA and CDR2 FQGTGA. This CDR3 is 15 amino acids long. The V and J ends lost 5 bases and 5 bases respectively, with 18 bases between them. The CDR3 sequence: CASSPRPGGGTEAFF. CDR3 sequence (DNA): TGTGCCAGCAGCCCCCGGCCGGGGGGTGGTACTGAAGCTTTCTTT.

Written as DNA, the CDR3 is TGTGCCAGCGGAGGGCGGAGGGGAGGCGCTGACAATGAGCAGTTCTTC. It translates to CASGGRRGGADNEQFF. J is TRBJ2-1 and V is TRBV5-4, with D possibly matching TRBD2 (6 bases). Germline V lookup: CDR1 SGHNT, CDR2 YYREEE (reference sequence). The V gene lost 7 bases and the J gene lost 5 bases, with 22 bases spanning the gap. The CDR3 length is 16 residues.

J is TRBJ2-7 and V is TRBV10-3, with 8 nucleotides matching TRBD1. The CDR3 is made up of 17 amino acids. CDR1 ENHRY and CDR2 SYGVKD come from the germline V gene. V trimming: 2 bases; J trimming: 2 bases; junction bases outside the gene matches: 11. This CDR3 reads CAISEGQQGVGTYEQYF. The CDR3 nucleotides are TGTGCCATCAGTGAGGGGCAACAGGGGGTTGGGACCTACGAGCAGTACTTC.

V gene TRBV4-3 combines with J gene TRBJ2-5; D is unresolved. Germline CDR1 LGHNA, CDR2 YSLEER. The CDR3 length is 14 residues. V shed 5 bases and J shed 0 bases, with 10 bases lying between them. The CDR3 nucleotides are TGCGCCAGCAGCGCCGACGGGTACCAAGAGACCCAGTACTTC. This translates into CASSADGYQETQYF.

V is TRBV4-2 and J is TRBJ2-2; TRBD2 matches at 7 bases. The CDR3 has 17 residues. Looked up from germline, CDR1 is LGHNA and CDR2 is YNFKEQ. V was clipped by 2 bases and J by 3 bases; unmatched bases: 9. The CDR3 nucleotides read TGTGCCAGCAGCCAAAGGGGTGCTAGCGGTGACACCGGGGAGCTGTTTTTT. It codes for CASSQRGASGDTGELFF.

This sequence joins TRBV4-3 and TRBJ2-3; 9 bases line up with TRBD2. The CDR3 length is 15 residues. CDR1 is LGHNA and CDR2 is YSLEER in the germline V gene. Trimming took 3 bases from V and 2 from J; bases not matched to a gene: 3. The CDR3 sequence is CASSQGGGDTDTQYF. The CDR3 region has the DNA TGCGCCAGCAGCCAGGGCGGGGGGGACACAGATACGCAGTATTTT.

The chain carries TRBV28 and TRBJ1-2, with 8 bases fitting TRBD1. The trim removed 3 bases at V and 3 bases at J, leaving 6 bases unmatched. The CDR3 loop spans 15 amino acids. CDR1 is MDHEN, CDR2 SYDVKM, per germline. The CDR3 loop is CASSFQGARDYGYTF. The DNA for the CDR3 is TGTGCCAGCAGTTTCCAGGGGGCGAGGGACTATGGCTACACCTTC.

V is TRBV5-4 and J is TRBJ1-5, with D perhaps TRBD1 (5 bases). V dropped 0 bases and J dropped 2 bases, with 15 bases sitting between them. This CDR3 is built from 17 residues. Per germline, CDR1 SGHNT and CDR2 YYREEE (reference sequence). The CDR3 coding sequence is TGTGCCAGCAGCTTGGGTGGGGGGACGGTTGGCAATCAGCCCCAGCATTTT. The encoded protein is CASSLGGGTVGNQPQHF.